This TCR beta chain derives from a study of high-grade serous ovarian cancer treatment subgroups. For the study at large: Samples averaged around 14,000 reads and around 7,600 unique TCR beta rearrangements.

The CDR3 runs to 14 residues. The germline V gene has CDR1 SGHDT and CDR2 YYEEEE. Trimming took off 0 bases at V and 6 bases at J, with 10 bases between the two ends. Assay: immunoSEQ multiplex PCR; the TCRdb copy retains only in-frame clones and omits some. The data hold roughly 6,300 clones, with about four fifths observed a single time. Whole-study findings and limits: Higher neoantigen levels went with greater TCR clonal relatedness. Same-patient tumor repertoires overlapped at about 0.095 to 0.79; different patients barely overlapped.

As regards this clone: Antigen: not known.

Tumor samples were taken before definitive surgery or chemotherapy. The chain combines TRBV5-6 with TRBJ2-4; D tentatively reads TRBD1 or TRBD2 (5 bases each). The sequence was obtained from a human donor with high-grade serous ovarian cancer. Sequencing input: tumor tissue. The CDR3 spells CASSLAGSGNIQYF. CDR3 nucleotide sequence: TGTGCCAGCAGCTTGGCAGGGAGCGGAAACATTCAGTACTTC.